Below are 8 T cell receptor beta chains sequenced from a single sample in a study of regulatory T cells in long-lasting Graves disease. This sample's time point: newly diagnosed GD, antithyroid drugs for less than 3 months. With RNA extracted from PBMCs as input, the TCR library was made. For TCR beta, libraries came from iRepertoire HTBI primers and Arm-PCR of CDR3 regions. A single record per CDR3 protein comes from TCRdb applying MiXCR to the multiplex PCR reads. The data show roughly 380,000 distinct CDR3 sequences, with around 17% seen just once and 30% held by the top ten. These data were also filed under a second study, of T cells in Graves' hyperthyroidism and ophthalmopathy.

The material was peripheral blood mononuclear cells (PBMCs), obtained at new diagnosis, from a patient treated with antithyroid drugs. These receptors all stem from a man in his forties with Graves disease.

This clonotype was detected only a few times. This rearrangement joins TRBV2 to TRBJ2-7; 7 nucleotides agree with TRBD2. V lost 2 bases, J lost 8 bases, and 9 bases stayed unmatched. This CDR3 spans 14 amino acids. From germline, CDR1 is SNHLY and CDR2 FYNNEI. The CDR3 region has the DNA TGTGCCAGCAGTGAACCAGCGGGGCCCCCCAAGCAGTACTTC. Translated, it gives CASSEPAGPPKQYF.

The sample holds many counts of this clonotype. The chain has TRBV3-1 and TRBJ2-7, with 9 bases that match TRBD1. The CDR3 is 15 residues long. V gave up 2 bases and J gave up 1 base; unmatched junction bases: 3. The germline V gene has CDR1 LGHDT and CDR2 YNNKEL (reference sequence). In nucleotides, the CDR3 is TGTGCCAGCAGCCAATACGGGACAGGGTCCTACGAGCAGTACTTC. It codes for CASSQYGTGSYEQYF.

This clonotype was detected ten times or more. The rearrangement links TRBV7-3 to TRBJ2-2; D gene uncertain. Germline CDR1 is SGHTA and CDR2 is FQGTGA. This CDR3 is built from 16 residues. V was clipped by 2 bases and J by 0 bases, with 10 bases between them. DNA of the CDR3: TGTGCCAGCAGCTTATTCAGCCTCGCGAACACCGGGGAGCTGTTTTTT. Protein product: CASSLFSLANTGELFF.

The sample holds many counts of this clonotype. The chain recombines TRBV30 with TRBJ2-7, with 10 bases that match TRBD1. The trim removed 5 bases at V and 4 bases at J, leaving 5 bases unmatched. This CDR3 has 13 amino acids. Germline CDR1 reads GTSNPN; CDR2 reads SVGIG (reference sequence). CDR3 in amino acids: CAWAGTGAYEQYF. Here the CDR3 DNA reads TGTGCCTGGGCCGGGACAGGGGCTTACGAGCAGTACTTC.

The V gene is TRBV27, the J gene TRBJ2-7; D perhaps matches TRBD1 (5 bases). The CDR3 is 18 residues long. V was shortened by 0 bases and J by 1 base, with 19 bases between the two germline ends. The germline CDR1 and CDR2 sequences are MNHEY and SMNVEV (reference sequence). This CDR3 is CASSLSPMGLGYSYEQYF. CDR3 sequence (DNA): TGTGCCAGCAGTTTATCCCCCATGGGGCTGGGGTATTCCTACGAGCAGTACTTC.

The CDR3 DNA sequence: TGTGCCAGCAGCTCGCGGACAGGGGAAGCCGAGCAGTACTTC. It is translated as CASSSRTGEAEQYF. The chain links TRBV7-9 to TRBJ2-7; 9 bases agree with TRBD1. CDR1 and CDR2 (germline): SEHNR, FQNEAQ (reference sequence). V dropped 4 bases and J dropped 6; count of bases not matched to a gene: 7. There are 14 residues in the CDR3.

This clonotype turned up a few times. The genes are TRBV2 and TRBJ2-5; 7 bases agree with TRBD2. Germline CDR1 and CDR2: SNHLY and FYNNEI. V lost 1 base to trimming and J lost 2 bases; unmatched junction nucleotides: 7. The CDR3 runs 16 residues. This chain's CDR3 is CASSEVGGGEQETQYF. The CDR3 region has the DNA TGTGCCAGCAGTGAAGTGGGGGGGGGGGAACAAGAGACCCAGTACTTC.

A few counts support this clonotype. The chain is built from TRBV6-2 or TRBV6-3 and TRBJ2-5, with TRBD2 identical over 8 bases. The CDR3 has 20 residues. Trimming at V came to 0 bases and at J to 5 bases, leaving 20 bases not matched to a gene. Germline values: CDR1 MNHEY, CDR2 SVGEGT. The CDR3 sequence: CASSYSMSGLAGGLRETQYF. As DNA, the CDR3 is TGTGCCAGCAGTTACTCGATGTCTGGCCTAGCGGGCGGTTTACGGGAGACCCAGTACTTC.